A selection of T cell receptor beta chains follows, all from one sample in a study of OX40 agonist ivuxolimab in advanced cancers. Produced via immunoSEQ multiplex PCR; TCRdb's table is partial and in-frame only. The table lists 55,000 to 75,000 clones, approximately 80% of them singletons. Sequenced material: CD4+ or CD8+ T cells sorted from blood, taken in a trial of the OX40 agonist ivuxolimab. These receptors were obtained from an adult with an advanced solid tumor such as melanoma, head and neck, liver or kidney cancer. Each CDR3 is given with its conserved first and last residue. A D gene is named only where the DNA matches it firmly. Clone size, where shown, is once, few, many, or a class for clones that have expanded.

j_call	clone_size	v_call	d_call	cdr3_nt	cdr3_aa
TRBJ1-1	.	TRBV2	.	TGTGCCAGTACTTTACAGGGATTAAACACTGAAGCTTTCTTT	CASTLQGLNTEAFF
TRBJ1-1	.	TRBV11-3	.	TGTGCCAGCAGCTTAATTGGTGGAGGTGGTGGAGGGAGGAGAAAAGCTTTCTTT	CASSLIGGGGGGRRKAFF
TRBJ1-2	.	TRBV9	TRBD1	TGTGCCAGCAGCGTGGACAGGGGAGACTATGGCTACACCTTC	CASSVDRGDYGYTF
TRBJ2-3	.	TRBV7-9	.	TGTGCCAGCAGCTTACGCGGGACCTCCACAGATACGCAGTATTTT	CASSLRGTSTDTQYF
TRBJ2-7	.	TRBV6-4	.	TGTGCCAGCTTAGGGCACCGTTCCTACGAGCAGTACTTC	CASLGHRSYEQYF
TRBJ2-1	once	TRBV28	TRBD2	TGTGCCAGCAGTTTGGGTCTAGCGGGAGTTCGATCGCAGTTCTTC	CASSLGLAGVRSQFF
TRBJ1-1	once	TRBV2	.	TGTGCCAGCAGTGTACAGGGCTTTGAGTCTGAAGCTTTCTTT	CASSVQGFESEAFF
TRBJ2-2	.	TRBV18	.	TGTGCCAGCGCTCACAACGACCCGGGAAGCACCGGGGAGCTGTTTTTT	CASAHNDPGSTGELFF
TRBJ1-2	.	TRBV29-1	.	TGCAGCGTTGAGACCTTGGGACAAAAGGTCGGCTACACCTTC	CSVETLGQKVGYTF
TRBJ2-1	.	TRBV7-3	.	TGTGCCAGCAGCCCACAGGGCACCAATGAGCAGTTCTTC	CASSPQGTNEQFF
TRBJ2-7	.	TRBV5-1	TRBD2	TGCGCCAGCAGCTCGCACGTCATAACTAGCGGAGCCTACGAGCAGTACTTC	CASSSHVITSGAYEQYF
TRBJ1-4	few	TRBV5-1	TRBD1	TGCGCCAGCAGCAGGAACAGGGGGTCTGGTGAAAAACTGTTTTTT	CASSRNRGSGEKLFF
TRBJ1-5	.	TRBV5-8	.	TGTGCCACCCCGAGGGGAGGGAATCAGCCCCAGCATTTT	CATPRGGNQPQHF
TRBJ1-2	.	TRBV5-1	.	TGCGCCAGCAGCCCCAATACGGGGGGCCAGAGGGGCTACACCTTC	CASSPNTGGQRGYTF
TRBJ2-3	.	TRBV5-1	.	TGCGCCAGCAGCTTGGGGCAGCTGAGCATGGATACGCAGTATTTT	CASSLGQLSMDTQYF
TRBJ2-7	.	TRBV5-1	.	TGCGCCAGCAGCTTGGGACGGGCGGCAGGCGGTTACGAGCAGTACTTC	CASSLGRAAGGYEQYF
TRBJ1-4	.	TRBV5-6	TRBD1	TGTGCCAGCAGCCCGGGACAGGGGGCGGCTAATGAAAAACTGTTTTTT	CASSPGQGAANEKLFF
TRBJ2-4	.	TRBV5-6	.	TGTGCCAGCAGCTTCGGGGGCACGTCGGTAAAACCCAAAAACATTCAGTACTTC	CASSFGGTSVKPKNIQYF
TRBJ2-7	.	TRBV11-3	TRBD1	TGTGCCAGCAGGCTTCAGGGGGACCCGAACTACGAGCAGTACTTC	CASRLQGDPNYEQYF
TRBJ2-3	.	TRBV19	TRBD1	TGTGCCAGTAGTATAGACTTGACAGGGGTCACAGATACGCAGTATTTT	CASSIDLTGVTDTQYF
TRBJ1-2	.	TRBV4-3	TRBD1	TGCGCCAGCAGCCAAGAGCACAGGGGGTATGTTGGCTACACCTTC	CASSQEHRGYVGYTF
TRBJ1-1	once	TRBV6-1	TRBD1	TGTGCCAGCAGTGCGCCCGGGACAGGCAAACACACTGAAGCTTTCTTT	CASSAPGTGKHTEAFF
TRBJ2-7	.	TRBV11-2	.	TGTGCCAGCAGCTTAGGAGCAGAGTACGAGCAGTACTTC	CASSLGAEYEQYF
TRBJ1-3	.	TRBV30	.	TGTGCCTGGAGCGAGGGGGGAAACACCATATATTTT	CAWSEGGNTIYF
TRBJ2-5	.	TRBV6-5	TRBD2	TGTGCCAGCAGTTACTGGCTAGCGGGAGCTCAGGAGACCCAGTACTTC	CASSYWLAGAQETQYF
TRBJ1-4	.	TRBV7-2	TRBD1	TGTGCCAGCAGCTCATCCGGGACAGGGCGGGAAAAACTGTTTTTT	CASSSSGTGREKLFF
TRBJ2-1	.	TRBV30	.	TGTGCCTGGAGTGTACGAGCGGCACCTAACAATGAGCAGTTCTTC	CAWSVRAAPNNEQFF
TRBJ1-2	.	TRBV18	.	TGTGCCAGCTCACCAGAAAAGGGGTCCTATGGCTACACCTTC	CASSPEKGSYGYTF
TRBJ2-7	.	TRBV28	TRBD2	TGTGCCAGCAATATACCCAGCGGGAGGTCCTACGAGCAGTACTTC	CASNIPSGRSYEQYF
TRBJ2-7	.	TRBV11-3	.	TGTGCCAGCAGCCCAGGTTATGACCTATACGAGCAGTACTTC	CASSPGYDLYEQYF
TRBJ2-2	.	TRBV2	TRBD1	TGTGCCAGCACTATGGGACAGGGGAACACCGGGGAGCTGTTTTTT	CASTMGQGNTGELFF
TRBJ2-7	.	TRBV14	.	TGTGCCAGCAGCCAGGACTCTGCTGGACCCGGGCAGTACTTC	CASSQDSAGPGQYF
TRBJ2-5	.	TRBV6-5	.	TGTGCCAGCAGTTACTCACTAGTCGGAGAGACCCAGTACTTC	CASSYSLVGETQYF
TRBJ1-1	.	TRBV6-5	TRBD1	TGTGCCAGCAGTTACCAGGGGGACACTGAAGCTTTCTTT	CASSYQGDTEAFF
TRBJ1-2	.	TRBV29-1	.	TGCAGCGTGGAGAGATCTATCGGCGGCTACACCTTC	CSVERSIGGYTF
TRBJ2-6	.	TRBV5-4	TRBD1	TGTGCCAGCAGCTTTCCCGGGACAGGGTCTGGGGCCAACGTCCTGACTTTC	CASSFPGTGSGANVLTF
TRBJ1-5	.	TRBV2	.	TGTGCCTCCCGACAATACAATCAGCCCCAGCATTTT	CASRQYNQPQHF
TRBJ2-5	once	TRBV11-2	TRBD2	TGTGCCAGCAGCTTAGGACACAGCGGGGGACAAGAGACCCAGTACTTC	CASSLGHSGGQETQYF
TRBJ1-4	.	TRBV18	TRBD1	TGTGCCAGCTCAGAAGCCGGGACAGGGGTTGAAAAACTGTTTTTT	CASSEAGTGVEKLFF
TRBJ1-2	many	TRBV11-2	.	TGTGCCAGCAGCCCCTACGGGGGGAATCTGGGCTATGGCTACACCTTC	CASSPYGGNLGYGYTF
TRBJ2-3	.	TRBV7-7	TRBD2	TGTGCCAGCAGCCATGGCCACAGCGGGAGTTGGGCAGATACGCAGTATTTT	CASSHGHSGSWADTQYF